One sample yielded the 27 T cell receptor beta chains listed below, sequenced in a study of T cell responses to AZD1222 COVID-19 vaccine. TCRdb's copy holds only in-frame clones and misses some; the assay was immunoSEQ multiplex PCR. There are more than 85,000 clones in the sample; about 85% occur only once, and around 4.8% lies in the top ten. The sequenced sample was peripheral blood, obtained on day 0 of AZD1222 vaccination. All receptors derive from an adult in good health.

CDR3 sequence reads: CASSLPAGVTDTQYF. In DNA, the CDR3 is TGCGCCAGCAGCTTACCAGCAGGGGTAACAGATACGCAGTATTTT. The chain combines TRBV5-1 with TRBJ2-3; tentatively, D is TRBD1 (6 bases). Germline-derived CDR1 and CDR2 are SGHRS and YFSETQ. V was cut by 2 bases and J by 3 bases, with 13 bases left in between. The CDR3 spans 15 residues.

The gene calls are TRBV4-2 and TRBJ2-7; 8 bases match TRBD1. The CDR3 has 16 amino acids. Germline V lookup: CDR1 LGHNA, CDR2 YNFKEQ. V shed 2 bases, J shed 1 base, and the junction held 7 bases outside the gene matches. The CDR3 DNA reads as TGTGCCAGCAGCCAATACACGGGACAGGCTTCCTACGAGCAGTACTTC. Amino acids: CASSQYTGQASYEQYF.

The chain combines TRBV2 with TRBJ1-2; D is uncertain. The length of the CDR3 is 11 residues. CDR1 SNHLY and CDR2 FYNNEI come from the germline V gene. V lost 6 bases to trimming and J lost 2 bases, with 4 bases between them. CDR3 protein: CASRENYGYTF. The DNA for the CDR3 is TGTGCCAGCAGGGAGAACTATGGCTACACCTTC.

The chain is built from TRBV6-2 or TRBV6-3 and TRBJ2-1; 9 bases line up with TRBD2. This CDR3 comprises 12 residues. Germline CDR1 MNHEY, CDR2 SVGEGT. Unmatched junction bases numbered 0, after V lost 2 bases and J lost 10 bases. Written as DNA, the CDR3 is TGTGCCAGCAGTTACCTAGCGGGGGAGCAGTTCTTC. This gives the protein CASSYLAGEQFF.

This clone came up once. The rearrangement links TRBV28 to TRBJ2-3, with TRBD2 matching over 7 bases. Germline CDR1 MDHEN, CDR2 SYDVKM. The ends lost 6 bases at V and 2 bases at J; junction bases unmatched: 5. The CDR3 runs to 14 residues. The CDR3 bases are TGTGCCAGCAGCAAGCGGGGCGACACAGATACGCAGTATTTT. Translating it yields CASSKRGDTDTQYF.

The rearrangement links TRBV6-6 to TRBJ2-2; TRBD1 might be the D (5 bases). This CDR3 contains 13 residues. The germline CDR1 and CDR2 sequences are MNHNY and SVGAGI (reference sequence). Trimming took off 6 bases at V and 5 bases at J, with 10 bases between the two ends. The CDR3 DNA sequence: TGTGCCAGCAGAGACAGACCTACCGGGGAGCTGTTTTTT. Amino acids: CASRDRPTGELFF.

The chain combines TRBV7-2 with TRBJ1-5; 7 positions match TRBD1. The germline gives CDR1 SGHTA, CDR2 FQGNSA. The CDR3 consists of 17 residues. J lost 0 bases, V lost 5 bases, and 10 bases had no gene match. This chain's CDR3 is CASSARQGDYSNQPQHF. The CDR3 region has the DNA TGTGCCAGCAGCGCTCGACAGGGCGACTATAGCAATCAGCCCCAGCATTTT.

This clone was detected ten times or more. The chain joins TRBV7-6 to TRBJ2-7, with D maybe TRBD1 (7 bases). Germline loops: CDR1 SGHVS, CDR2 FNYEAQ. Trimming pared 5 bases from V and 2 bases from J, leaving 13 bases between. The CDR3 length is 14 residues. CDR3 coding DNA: TGTGCCAGCAGCAAATTCAGGGGGGCCTACGAGCAGTACTTC. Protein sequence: CASSKFRGAYEQYF.

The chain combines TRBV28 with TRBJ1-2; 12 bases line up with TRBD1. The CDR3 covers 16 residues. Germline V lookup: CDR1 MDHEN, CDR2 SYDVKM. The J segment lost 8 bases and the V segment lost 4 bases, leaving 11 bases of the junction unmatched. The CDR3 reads CASSSIPGQGAEGYTF. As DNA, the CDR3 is TGTGCCAGCAGTTCCATCCCGGGACAGGGGGCTGAAGGCTACACCTTC.

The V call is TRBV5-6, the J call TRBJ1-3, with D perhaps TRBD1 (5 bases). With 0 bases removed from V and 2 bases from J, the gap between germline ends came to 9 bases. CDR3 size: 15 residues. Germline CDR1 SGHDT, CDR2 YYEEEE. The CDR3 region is CASSLVGGPGNTIYF. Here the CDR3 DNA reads TGTGCCAGCAGCTTGGTGGGGGGTCCTGGAAACACCATATATTTT.

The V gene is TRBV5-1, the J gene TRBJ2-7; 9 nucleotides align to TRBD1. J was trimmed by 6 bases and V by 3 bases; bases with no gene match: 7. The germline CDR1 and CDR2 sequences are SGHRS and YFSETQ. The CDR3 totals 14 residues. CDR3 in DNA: TGCGCCAGCAGCTCCGGGACAGGGCCTTCCGAGCAGTACTTC. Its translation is CASSSGTGPSEQYF. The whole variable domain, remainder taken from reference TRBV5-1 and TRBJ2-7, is KAGVTQTPRYLIKTRGQQVTLSCSPISGHRSVSWYQQTPGQGLQFLFEYFSETQRNKGNFPGRFSGRQFSNSRSEMNVSTLELGDSALYLCASSSGTGPSEQYFGPGTRLTVT.

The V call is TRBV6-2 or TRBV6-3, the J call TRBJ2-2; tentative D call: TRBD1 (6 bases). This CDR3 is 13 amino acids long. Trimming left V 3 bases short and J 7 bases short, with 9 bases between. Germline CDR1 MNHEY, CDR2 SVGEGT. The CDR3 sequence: CASSYRQVGELFF. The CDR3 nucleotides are TGTGCCAGCAGTTATAGACAGGTCGGGGAGCTGTTTTTT.

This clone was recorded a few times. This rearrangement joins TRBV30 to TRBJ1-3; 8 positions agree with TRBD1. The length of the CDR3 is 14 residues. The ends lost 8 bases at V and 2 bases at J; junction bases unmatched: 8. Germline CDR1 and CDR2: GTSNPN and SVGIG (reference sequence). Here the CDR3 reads CAAGQGHAGNTIYF. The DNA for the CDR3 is TGTGCCGCCGGACAGGGTCACGCTGGAAACACCATATATTTT. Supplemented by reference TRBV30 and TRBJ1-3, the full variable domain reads SQTIHQWPATLVQPVGSPLSLECTVEGTSNPNLYWYRQAAGRGLQLLFYSVGIGQISSEVPQNLSASRPQDRQFILSSKKLLLSDSGFYLCAAGQGHAGNTIYFGEGSWLTVV.

CDR3 coding DNA: TGTGCCAGCAGTTTATCGACGAACACAGATACGCAGTATTTT. This gives the protein CASSLSTNTDTQYF. The chain uses TRBV27 and TRBJ2-3; D gene ambiguous. Trimming took 0 bases from V and 2 from J, leaving 6 bases between them. Germline CDR1 and CDR2: MNHEY and SMNVEV (reference sequence). The CDR3 loop spans 14 amino acids.

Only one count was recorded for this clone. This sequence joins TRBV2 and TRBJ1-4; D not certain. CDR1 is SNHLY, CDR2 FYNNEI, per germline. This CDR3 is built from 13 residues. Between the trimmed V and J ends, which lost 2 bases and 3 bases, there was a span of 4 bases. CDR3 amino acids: CASSEMANEKLFF. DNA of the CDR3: TGTGCCAGCAGTGAAATGGCTAATGAAAAACTGTTTTTT.

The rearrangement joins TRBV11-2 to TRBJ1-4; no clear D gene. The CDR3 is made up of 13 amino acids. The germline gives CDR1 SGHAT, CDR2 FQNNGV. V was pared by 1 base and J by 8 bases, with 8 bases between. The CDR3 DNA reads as TGTGCCAGCAGCTTAGGGACCGGGGAAAAACTGTTTTTT. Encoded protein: CASSLGTGEKLFF.

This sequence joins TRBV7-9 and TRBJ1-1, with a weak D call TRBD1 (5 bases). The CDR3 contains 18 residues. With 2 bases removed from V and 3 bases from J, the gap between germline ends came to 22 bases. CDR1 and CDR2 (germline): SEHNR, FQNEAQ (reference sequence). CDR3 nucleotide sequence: TGTGCCAGCAGCTTAACGAAGATGGGACCCGAGACTGACACTGAAGCTTTCTTT. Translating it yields CASSLTKMGPETDTEAFF.

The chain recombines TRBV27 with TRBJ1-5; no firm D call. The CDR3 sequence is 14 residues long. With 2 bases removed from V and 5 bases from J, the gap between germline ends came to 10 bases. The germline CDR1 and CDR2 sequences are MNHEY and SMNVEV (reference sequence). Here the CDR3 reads CASSLAGPDQPQHF. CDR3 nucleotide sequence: TGTGCCAGCAGTTTAGCAGGCCCTGATCAGCCCCAGCATTTT.

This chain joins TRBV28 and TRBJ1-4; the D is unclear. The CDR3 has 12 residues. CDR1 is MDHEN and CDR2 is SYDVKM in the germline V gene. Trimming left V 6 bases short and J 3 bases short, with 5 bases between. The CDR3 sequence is CASRGPNEKLFF. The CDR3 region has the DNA TGTGCCAGCAGGGGCCCTAATGAAAAACTGTTTTTT.

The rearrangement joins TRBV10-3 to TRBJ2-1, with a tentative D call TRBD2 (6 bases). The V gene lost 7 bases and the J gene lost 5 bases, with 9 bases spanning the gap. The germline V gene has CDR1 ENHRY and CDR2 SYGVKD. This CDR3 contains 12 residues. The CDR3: CAIKEGNNEQFF. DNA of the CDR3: TGTGCCATCAAGGAGGGAAACAATGAGCAGTTCTTC.

The CDR3 loop reads CASTATSGRDTQYF. In DNA form, the CDR3 reads TGTGCCAGCACCGCGACTAGCGGGAGGGATACGCAGTATTTT. The chain carries TRBV6-5 and TRBJ2-3, with 13 positions matching TRBD2. V was pared by 7 bases and J by 6 bases, with 4 bases of the junction left unmatched. Germline V gene lookup returns CDR1 MNHEY and CDR2 SVGAGI. This CDR3 has 14 amino acids.

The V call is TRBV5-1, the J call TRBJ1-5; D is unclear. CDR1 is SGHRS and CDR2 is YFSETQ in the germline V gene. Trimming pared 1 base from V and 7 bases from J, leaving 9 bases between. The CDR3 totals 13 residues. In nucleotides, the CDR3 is TGCGCCAGCAGCTTGTCTGGGGTACAGCCCCAGCATTTT. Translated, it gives CASSLSGVQPQHF.

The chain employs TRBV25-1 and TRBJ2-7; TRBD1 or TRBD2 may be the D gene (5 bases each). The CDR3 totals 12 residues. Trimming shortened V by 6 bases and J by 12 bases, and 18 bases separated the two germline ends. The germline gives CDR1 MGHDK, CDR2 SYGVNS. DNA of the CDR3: TGTGCCAGCAGACACCTCCTCGGGGACCTGTACTTC. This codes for CASRHLLGDLYF.

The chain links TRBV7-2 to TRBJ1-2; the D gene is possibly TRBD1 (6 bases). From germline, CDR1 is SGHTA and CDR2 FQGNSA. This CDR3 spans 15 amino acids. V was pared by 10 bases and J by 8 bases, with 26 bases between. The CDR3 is CATNEMRGARVGYTF. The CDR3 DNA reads TGTGCCACCAATGAAATGCGGGGGGCGAGAGTCGGCTACACCTTC.

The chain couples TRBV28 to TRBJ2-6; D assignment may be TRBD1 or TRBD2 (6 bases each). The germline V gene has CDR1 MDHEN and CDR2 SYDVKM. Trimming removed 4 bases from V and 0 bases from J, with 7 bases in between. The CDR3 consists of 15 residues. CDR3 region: CASSWGASGANVLTF. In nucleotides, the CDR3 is TGTGCCAGCAGTTGGGGGGCCTCTGGGGCCAACGTCCTGACTTTC.

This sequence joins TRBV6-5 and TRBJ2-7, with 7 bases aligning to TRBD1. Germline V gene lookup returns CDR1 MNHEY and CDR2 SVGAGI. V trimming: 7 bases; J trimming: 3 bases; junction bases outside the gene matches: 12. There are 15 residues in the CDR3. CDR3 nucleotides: TGTGCCAGCAAAGGCGAAGGGGGACAGCTCTACGAGCAGTACTTC. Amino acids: CASKGEGGQLYEQYF.

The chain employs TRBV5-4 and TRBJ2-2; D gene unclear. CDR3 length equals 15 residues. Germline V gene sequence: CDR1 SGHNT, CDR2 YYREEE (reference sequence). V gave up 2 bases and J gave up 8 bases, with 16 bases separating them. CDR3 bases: TGTGCCAGCAGCTTAGCTTCGGGTTCGGGTGGGGAGCTGTTTTTT. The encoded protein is CASSLASGSGGELFF.